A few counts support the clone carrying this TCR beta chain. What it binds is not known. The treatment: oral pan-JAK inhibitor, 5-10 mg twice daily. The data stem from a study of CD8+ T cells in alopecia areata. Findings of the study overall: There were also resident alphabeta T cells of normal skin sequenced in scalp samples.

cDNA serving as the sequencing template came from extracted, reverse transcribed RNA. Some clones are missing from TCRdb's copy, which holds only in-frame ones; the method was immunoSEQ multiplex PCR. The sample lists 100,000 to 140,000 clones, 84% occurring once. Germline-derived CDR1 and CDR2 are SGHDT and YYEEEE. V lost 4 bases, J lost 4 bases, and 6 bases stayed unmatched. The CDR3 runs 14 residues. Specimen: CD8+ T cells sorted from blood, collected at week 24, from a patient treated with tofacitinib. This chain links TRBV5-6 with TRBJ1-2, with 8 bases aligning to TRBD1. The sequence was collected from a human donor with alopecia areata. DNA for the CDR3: TGTGCCAGCAGCCCTCTTACAGGGGGCTATGGCTACACCTTC. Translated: CASSPLTGGYGYTF.